Detailed here is one TCR beta chain. This sample is part of a study of blood T cell repertoires in COVID-19. At the level of the study: The United States, Italy and Spain were the sources of the acute and convalescent COVID-19 samples. T cells, B-cell-depleted T cells, or PBMCs supplied cDNA or gDNA.

In the authors' workflow: From reference gene primer amplification, estimates of nucleated cell counts were derived. Sequenced by immunoSEQ multiplex PCR; TCRdb stores in-frame clones only, minus some. The DNA was the basis for D and trimming; V, J and clone size are from that table. The table records roughly 350,000 clones, approximately 90% of them present only once. The CDR3 extends over 15 amino acids. Germline values: CDR1 SGHNT, CDR2 YYREEE (reference sequence). Trimming cost V 1 base and J 3 bases; bases outside gene matches: 3. The chain links TRBV5-4 to TRBJ2-2, with TRBD1 identical over 7 bases. The sequenced sample was peripheral blood. This sequence was found in a woman between 45 and 65 years old with active or convalescent COVID-19. The CDR3 here is CASSLFDRDTGELFF. CDR3 nucleotides: TGTGCCAGCAGCTTGTTCGACAGGGACACCGGGGAGCTGTTTTTT.